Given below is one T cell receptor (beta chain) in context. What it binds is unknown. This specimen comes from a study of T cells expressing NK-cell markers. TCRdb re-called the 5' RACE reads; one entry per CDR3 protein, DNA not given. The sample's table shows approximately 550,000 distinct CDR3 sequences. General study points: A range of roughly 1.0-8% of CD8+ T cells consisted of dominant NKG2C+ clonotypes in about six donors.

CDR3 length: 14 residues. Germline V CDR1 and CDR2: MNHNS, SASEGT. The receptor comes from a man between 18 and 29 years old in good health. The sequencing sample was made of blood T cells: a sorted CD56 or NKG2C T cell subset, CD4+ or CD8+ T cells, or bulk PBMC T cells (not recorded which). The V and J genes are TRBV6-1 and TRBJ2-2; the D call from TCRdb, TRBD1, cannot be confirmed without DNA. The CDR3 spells CASKGDRAIGELFF.